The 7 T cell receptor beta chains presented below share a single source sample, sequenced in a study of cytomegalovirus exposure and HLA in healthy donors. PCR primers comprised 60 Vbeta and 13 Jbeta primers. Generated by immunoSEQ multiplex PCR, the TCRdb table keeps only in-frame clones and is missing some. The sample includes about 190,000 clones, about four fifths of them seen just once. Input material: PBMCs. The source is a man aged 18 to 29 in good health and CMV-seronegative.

This CDR3 is CASSSGQTDTQYF. The CDR3 DNA reads as TGCGCCAGCAGTTCCGGACAGACAGATACGCAGTATTTT. The V call is TRBV10-1, the J call TRBJ2-3, with D possibly matching TRBD1 (6 bases). V was pared by 5 bases and J by 3 bases, with 9 bases between. The V gene's germline CDR1 is WNHNN and CDR2 SYGVQD (reference sequence). This CDR3 region has 13 residues.

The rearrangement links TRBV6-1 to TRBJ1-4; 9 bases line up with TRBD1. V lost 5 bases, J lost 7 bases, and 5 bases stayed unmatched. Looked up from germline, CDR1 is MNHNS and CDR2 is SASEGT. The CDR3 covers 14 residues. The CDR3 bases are TGTGCCAGCAGTCTCGGGACAGGGTTTGAAAAACTGTTTTTT. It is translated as CASSLGTGFEKLFF.

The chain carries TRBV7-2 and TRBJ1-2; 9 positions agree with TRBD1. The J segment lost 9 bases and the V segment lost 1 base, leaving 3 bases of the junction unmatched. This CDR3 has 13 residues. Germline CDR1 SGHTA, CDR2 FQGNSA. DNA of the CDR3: TGTGCCAGCAGCTTAGATGGGACAGGGAGCTACACCTTC. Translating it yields CASSLDGTGSYTF.

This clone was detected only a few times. As DNA, the CDR3 is TGTGCCAGCAGCCCTAGTAGCGGGAGGACCTCCTACGAGCAGTACTTC. It translates to CASSPSSGRTSYEQYF. V and J are TRBV7-2 and TRBJ2-7; 10 nucleotides line up with TRBD2. CDR1 is SGHTA, CDR2 FQGNSA, per germline. V lost 5 bases and J lost 0; bases outside the gene matches: 7. The CDR3 is made up of 16 amino acids. Drawing the rest from reference TRBV7-2 and TRBJ2-7, the complete variable domain is GAGVSQSPSNKVTEKGKDVELRCDPISGHTALYWYRQSLGQGLEFLIYFQGNSAPDKSGLPSDRFSAERTGGSVSTLTIQRTQQEDSAVYLCASSPSSGRTSYEQYFGPGTRLTVT.

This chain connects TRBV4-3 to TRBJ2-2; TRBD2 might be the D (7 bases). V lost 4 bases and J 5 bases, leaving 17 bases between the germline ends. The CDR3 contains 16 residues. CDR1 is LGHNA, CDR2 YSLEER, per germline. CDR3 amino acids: CASSPSHREGTGELFF. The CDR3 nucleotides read TGCGCCAGCAGCCCTTCCCACAGGGAGGGGACCGGGGAGCTGTTTTTT.

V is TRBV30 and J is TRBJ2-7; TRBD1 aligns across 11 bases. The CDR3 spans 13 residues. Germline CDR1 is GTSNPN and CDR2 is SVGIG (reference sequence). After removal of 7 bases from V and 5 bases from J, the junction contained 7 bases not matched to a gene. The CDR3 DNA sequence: TGTGCCTCGGAACGGACAGGGGGCGACGAGCAGTACTTC. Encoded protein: CASERTGGDEQYF.

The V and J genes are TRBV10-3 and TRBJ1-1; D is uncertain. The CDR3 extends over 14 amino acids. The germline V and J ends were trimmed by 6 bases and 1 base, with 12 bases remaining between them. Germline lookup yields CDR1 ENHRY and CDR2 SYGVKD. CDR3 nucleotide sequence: TGTGCCATCAGGCGCGGCCTGGGGAACACTGAAGCTTTCTTT. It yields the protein CAIRRGLGNTEAFF.